Detailed here is one T cell receptor beta chain. The CDR3 has 13 residues. V dropped 5 bases and J dropped 0 bases, with 8 bases sitting between them. Per germline, CDR1 GTSNPN and CDR2 SVGIG (reference sequence). Authors of the study amplified TCR beta CDR3 regions from RNA transcripts. The TCR CDR3 was amplified in a first-round RT-PCR using the HTBI primer set. One entry per CDR3 protein results from TCRdb running MiXCR on the multiplex PCR reads. The data contain hundreds of thousands of distinct CDR3 sequences, over 35% of them singletons. This specimen belongs to a study of T cells in Graves' hyperthyroidism and ophthalmopathy.

Input material: blood. The clonotype comes from a man aged 18 to 30 with Graves' hyperthyroidism. The chain employs TRBV30 and TRBJ1-3; D gene unclear. The CDR3 region has the DNA TGTGCCTGGGACCAGTACTCTGGAAACACCATATATTTT. Its protein product is CAWDQYSGNTIYF.